The TCR beta chain under discussion was sequenced for a study of molecular identifiers for immune sequencing clone quantification. Study details: In replicates, RNA from 20,000 or 100,000 naive CD8 cells was split five ways, four sequenced.

One entry per CDR3 protein results from TCRdb running MiXCR on the PCR reads. This table holds about 510,000 distinct CDR3 sequences, less than 30% found once. Details on this clonotype: Its antigen is currently unknown.

The CDR3 runs to 18 residues. The J segment lost 7 bases and the V segment lost 0 bases, leaving 12 bases of the junction unmatched. Germline V gene data show CDR1 as LGHNA and CDR2 as YSLEER. Sequencing libraries of naive CD8 cells derived from roughly 18,000 to 920,000 sorted cells with 10%, 30% or 50% RNA. Findings and caveats of the study: Underestimated sizes of highly expanded clones could result from identical TCR molecules that share a barcode.

Sequencing was performed on naive CD8+ T cells from blood, with Jurkat cell RNA spiked in. Subset: FACS-sorted CD8+CD4-CCR7+CD45RA+ naive T cells. The chain uses TRBV4-3 and TRBJ2-2, with TRBD2 matching 9 bases. The receptor was derived from a human donor in good health. Some libraries in this study had Jurkat cell RNA spiked in. The CDR3 spells CASSQDGGREGYVGELFF. The CDR3 DNA is TGCGCCAGCAGCCAAGATGGAGGGCGGGAGGGATATGTCGGGGAGCTGTTTTTT.